The clone carrying this T cell receptor beta chain occurred a few times. The sample is drawn from a study of early T cells in non-severe SARS-CoV-2 infection. Study information: Sequencing targeted bulk RNA from unsorted whole blood, leaving chains unpaired.

Via MiXCR, TCRdb re-called the 5' RACE reads, giving one row per CDR3 protein. Found here are 65,000 to 95,000 distinct CDR3 sequences, roughly 16% of them singletons; the top ten hold roughly 3%. The clonotype was recovered from an adult who was a healthcare worker with PCR-confirmed SARS-CoV-2 infection or an uninfected control (not recorded which). Sequencing was performed on whole blood.

The DNA of the CDR3 is TGTGCCTGGACCACAGGGATCGAGCAGTACTTC. Translated, it gives CAWTTGIEQYF. V usage is TRBV30 and J usage is TRBJ2-7; TRBD1 might be the D (6 bases). The germline gives CDR1 GTSNPN, CDR2 SVGIG (reference sequence). The V end was cut by 4 bases, the J end by 6 bases, with 10 bases between. This CDR3 has 11 residues.